The 21 T cell receptor beta chains presented below share a single source sample, sequenced in a study of blood T cell repertoires in COVID-19. The table came from immunoSEQ multiplex PCR; TCRdb's copy has only in-frame clones and leaves some out. The sample contains over 200,000 clones, 70% to 90% of which appear only once. Sequenced: peripheral blood. The source of these receptors is a woman aged 30 to 39 who had recovered from COVID-19.

This clone was found once. J is TRBJ2-3 and V is TRBV19, with 10 nucleotides matching TRBD1. The length of the CDR3 is 14 residues. V was pared by 4 bases and J by 4 bases, with 2 bases of the junction left unmatched. Germline lookup yields CDR1 LNHDA and CDR2 SQIVND (reference sequence). CDR3 loop: CASSKGQGADTQYF. In DNA, the CDR3 is TGTGCCAGTAGTAAAGGACAGGGGGCAGATACGCAGTATTTT.

J is TRBJ2-2 and V is TRBV19, with D perhaps TRBD1 (6 bases). The CDR3 length is 15 residues. V lost 3 bases, J lost 7 bases, and 15 bases lay in between. Germline CDR1 reads LNHDA; CDR2 reads SQIVND (reference sequence). The CDR3 DNA reads as TGTGCCAGTAGTATGTTAGGGGGTAGTTTCGGGGAGCTGTTTTTT. Translated, it gives CASSMLGGSFGELFF.

In this sample, this clone turned up a few times. J is TRBJ1-6 and V is TRBV2; D unresolved. V was clipped by 4 bases and J by 3 bases, with 10 bases between them. The germline gives CDR1 SNHLY, CDR2 FYNNEI. The CDR3 has 15 amino acids. CDR3 sequence: CASSVRHSYNSPLHF. DNA of the CDR3: TGTGCCAGCAGTGTAAGACACAGCTATAATTCACCCCTCCACTTT.

About this clone itself: The conserved final phenylalanine or tryptophan is absent from the CDR3, which likely points to a read error. The limits of the CDR3 on the DNA are not certain, so only TCRdb's listed CDR3 is given. This chain uses TRBV6-2 or TRBV6-3 with TRBJ1-4. The CDR3 totals 12 residues, both ends included. Germline-derived CDR1 and CDR2 are MNHEY and SVGEGT. CDR3 loop: CASSPEGGMYLL.

The chain uses TRBV29-1 and TRBJ1-2; 8 positions agree with TRBD1. Per the germline V gene, CDR1 is SQVTM and CDR2 is ANQGSEA. Unmatched junction bases numbered 5, after V lost 5 bases and J lost 3 bases. The CDR3 runs to 13 residues. This chain's CDR3 is CSVPDRGDYGYTF. The CDR3 coding sequence is TGCAGCGTTCCCGACAGGGGAGACTATGGCTACACCTTC.

The V call is TRBV11-3, the J call TRBJ1-2; D may be TRBD1 (5 bases). This CDR3 comprises 14 residues. CDR1 is SGHNT and CDR2 is YENEEA in the germline V gene. V was shortened by 3 bases and J by 2 bases, with 10 bases between the two germline ends. The CDR3 DNA reads as TGTGCCAGCAGCTTTCGGACAACAAACTATGGCTACACCTTC. Translation: CASSFRTTNYGYTF.

This chain connects TRBV5-1 to TRBJ2-3; 8 bases fit TRBD2. The CDR3 totals 15 residues. Germline loops: CDR1 SGHRS, CDR2 YFSETQ. Germline trimming cut 2 bases from V and 1 base from J; bases unmatched to any gene: 3. CDR3 protein: CASSFGSGGTDTQYF. CDR3 bases: TGCGCCAGCAGCTTCGGTAGCGGGGGCACAGATACGCAGTATTTT.

In this sample, this clone turned up once. The V call is TRBV20-1, the J call TRBJ1-2; D possibly corresponds to TRBD1 (5 bases). Germline lookup yields CDR1 DFQATT and CDR2 SNEGSKA (reference sequence). This CDR3 comprises 11 residues. Trimming shortened V by 0 bases and J by 9 bases, and 8 bases separated the two germline ends. The CDR3 sequence: CSARDQGRYTF. For the CDR3, the DNA is TGCAGTGCTAGAGACCAGGGCCGCTACACCTTC.

This clone was observed a handful of times. The chain has TRBV10-1 and TRBJ2-5; maybe TRBD1 (5 bases). This CDR3 contains 13 residues. The germline V and J ends were trimmed by 3 bases and 0 bases, with 5 bases remaining between them. From germline, CDR1 is WNHNN and CDR2 SYGVQD (reference sequence). The CDR3 spells CASSEGDQETQYF. In nucleotides, the CDR3 is TGCGCCAGCAGTGAAGGGGACCAAGAGACCCAGTACTTC.

The chain uses TRBV5-6 and TRBJ1-5; 9 positions agree with TRBD1. The length of the CDR3 is 14 residues. The V and J ends lost 4 bases and 7 bases, in that order; junction bases with no gene match: 6. Germline V gene sequence: CDR1 SGHDT, CDR2 YYEEEE. Here the CDR3 DNA reads TGTGCCAGCAGCGCCGGGACAGGGTTCCAGCCCCAGCATTTT. Translated, it gives CASSAGTGFQPQHF.

The V call is TRBV11-2, the J call TRBJ1-2; D gene ambiguous. This CDR3 has 12 amino acids. Trimming stripped 2 bases from V and 8 bases from J, with 9 bases between. Germline V gene data show CDR1 as SGHAT and CDR2 as FQNNGV. In DNA, the CDR3 is TGTGCCAGCAGCTTAAGAGGCTTGGGCTACACCTTC. Protein product: CASSLRGLGYTF.

The rearrangement joins TRBV5-1 to TRBJ2-3; 11 bases are shared with TRBD2. J gave up 3 bases and V 0 bases, and 3 bases lay outside the gene matches. The CDR3 length is 16 residues. Germline CDR1 and CDR2: SGHRS and YFSETQ. The CDR3 DNA follows: TGCGCCAGCAGCTTGGTAGCGGGGGGGCCAACAGATACGCAGTATTTT. It is translated as CASSLVAGGPTDTQYF.

This CDR3 is CASSQGRGLETQYF. The CDR3 DNA reads TGTGCCAGCAGCCAGGGCAGGGGGTTAGAGACCCAGTACTTC. The rearrangement joins TRBV4-2 to TRBJ2-5; 7 bases map to TRBD1. Germline lookup yields CDR1 LGHNA and CDR2 YNFKEQ. This CDR3 spans 14 amino acids. With V trimmed by 3 bases and J by 4 bases, 5 bases remained unmatched.

The V and J genes are TRBV5-1 and TRBJ1-3, with TRBD1 matching 9 bases. Germline V gene data show CDR1 as SGHRS and CDR2 as YFSETQ. The CDR3 contains 14 residues. The V gene end was trimmed by 5 bases and the J gene end by 4 bases; junction bases not matched to a gene: 4. CDR3 in DNA: TGCGCCAGCAGAACGGGACAGGGAGGAAACACCATATATTTT. Encoded protein: CASRTGQGGNTIYF.

V is TRBV3-1 (or the pseudogene TRBV3-2) and J is TRBJ2-5; 8 bases align to TRBD2. This CDR3 region has 14 residues. The V gene's germline CDR1 is LGHDT and CDR2 YNNKEL (reference sequence). V lost 9 bases, J lost 3 bases, and 9 bases stayed unmatched. The CDR3 reads CASLSPAGEETQYF. The CDR3 DNA is TGTGCCAGTCTCTCCCCAGCGGGGGAAGAGACCCAGTACTTC.

The J gene is TRBJ1-4, the V gene TRBV4-1; 7 nucleotides align to TRBD1. This CDR3 comprises 14 residues. J was trimmed by 7 bases and V by 4 bases; bases with no gene match: 6. The germline gives CDR1 MGHRA, CDR2 YSYEKL. The CDR3 spells CASSPQGVGEKLFF. CDR3 nucleotide sequence: TGCGCCAGCAGCCCCCAGGGGGTGGGTGAAAAACTGTTTTTT.

The V gene is TRBV5-6, the J gene TRBJ2-7, with TRBD2 identical over 13 bases. This CDR3 region has 15 residues. The J segment lost 3 bases and the V segment lost 4 bases, leaving 4 bases of the junction unmatched. The germline CDR1 and CDR2 sequences are SGHDT and YYEEEE. The CDR3, as DNA: TGTGCCAGCAGCCCCGGACTAGCGGGGGACTACGAGCAGTACTTC. Protein: CASSPGLAGDYEQYF.

The J gene is TRBJ2-1, the V gene TRBV7-6; perhaps TRBD2 as D (6 bases). V was cut by 1 base and J by 0 bases, with 13 bases left in between. There are 17 residues in the CDR3. Per germline, CDR1 SGHVS and CDR2 FNYEAQ. The CDR3 loop is CASSLGAGMNSYNEQFF. The CDR3 DNA sequence: TGTGCCAGCAGCTTAGGGGCGGGGATGAACTCCTACAATGAGCAGTTCTTC.

The chain recombines TRBV7-6 with TRBJ2-7; 12 bases match TRBD2. Germline V CDR1 and CDR2: SGHVS, FNYEAQ. This CDR3 region has 17 residues. V was pared by 3 bases and J by 0 bases, with 6 bases of the junction left unmatched. In nucleotides, the CDR3 is TGTGCCAGCAGCTTCCTGACTAGCGGGGGCACCTCCTACGAGCAGTACTTC. Residues: CASSFLTSGGTSYEQYF.

This clone was found a few times. V and J are TRBV3-1 (or the pseudogene TRBV3-2) and TRBJ2-7; 7 bases map to TRBD2. The V gene end was trimmed by 2 bases and the J gene end by 4 bases; junction bases not matched to a gene: 14. Germline V gene lookup returns CDR1 LGHDT and CDR2 YNNKEL (reference sequence). The CDR3 contains 17 residues. The chain's CDR3 is CASSQPGESGVTYEQYF. The CDR3, as DNA: TGTGCCAGCAGCCAACCCGGAGAGAGCGGGGTTACTTACGAGCAGTACTTC.

The rearrangement links TRBV6-6 to TRBJ1-1; maybe TRBD1 (5 bases). The CDR3 loop spans 16 amino acids. Germline CDR1 reads MNHNY; CDR2 reads SVGAGI (reference sequence). Trimming removed 3 bases at V and 1 base at J, with 15 bases between. The CDR3 spells CASSYPFRARNTEAFF. As DNA, the CDR3 is TGTGCCAGCAGTTATCCATTCAGGGCCCGGAACACTGAAGCTTTCTTT.